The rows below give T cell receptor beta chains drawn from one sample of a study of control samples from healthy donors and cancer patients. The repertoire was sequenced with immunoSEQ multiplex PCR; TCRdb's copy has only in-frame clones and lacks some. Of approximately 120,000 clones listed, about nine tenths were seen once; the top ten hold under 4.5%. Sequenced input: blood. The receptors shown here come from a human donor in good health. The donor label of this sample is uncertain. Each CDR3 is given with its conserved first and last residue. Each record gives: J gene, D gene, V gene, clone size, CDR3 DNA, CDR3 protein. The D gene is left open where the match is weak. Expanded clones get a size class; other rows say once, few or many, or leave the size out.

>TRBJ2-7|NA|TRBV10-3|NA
TGTGCCATCAGTGAGTCGATTCAGCACAACGAGCAGTACTTC
CAISESIQHNEQYF
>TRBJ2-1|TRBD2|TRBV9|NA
TGTGCCAGCAGCCCTGGGGGAGGGAGGAATGAGCAGTTCTTC
CASSPGGGRNEQFF
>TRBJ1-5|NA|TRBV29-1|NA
TGCAGCGTTGTAGACTGGGCTGGTCAGCCCCAGCATTTT
CSVVDWAGQPQHF
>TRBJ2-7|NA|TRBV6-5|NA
TGTGCCAGCGGTATGGGGGGCAACGAGCAGTACTTC
CASGMGGNEQYF
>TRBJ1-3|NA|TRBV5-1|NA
TGCGCCAGCAGCTTGCTCCAGGGGAGCTCTGGAAACACCATATATTTT
CASSLLQGSSGNTIYF
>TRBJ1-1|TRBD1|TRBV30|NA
TGTGCCGCAGGGACAGGCTTGGAGAACACTGAAGCTTTCTTT
CAAGTGLENTEAFF
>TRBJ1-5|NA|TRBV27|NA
TGTGCCAGCAGTTTATCGTCAGCTAGCAATCAGCCCCAGCATTTT
CASSLSSASNQPQHF
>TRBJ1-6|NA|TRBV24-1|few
TGTGCCACCAGTGCTCAGCCGGATTCACCCCTCCACTTT
CATSAQPDSPLHF
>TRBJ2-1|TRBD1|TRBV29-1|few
TGCAGCGTTGAAGCCGGGACAGGGGTTTTCTCCTACAATGAGCAGTTCTTC
CSVEAGTGVFSYNEQFF
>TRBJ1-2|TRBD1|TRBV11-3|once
TGTGCCAGCAGCCAACGGACAGGGGAGCGGCACTATGGCTACACCTTC
CASSQRTGERHYGYTF
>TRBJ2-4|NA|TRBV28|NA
TGTGCCAGCAATAGGATAGCCAAAAACATTCAGTACTTC
CASNRIAKNIQYF
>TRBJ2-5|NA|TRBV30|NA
TGTGCCTGGAGTGTAGAATGGGGAAGGGAGACCCAGTACTTC
CAWSVEWGRETQYF
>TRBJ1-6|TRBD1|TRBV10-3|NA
TGTGCCATCAGTGATCTAGGGACAGAATATAATTCACCCCTCCACTTT
CAISDLGTEYNSPLHF
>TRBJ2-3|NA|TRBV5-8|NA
TGTGCCAGCAGCCCCCCGGGACTGGCAGATACGCAGTATTTT
CASSPPGLADTQYF
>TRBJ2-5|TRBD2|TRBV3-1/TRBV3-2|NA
TGTGCCAGCAGCCGGAATTTGGTAGATGGGACTAGTGAAGAGACCCAGTACTTC
CASSRNLVDGTSEETQYF
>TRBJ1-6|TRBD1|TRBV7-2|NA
TGTGCCAGCAGCCCCCGGGGGACGGGACAGGGCTTTTATAATTCACCCCTCCACTTT
CASSPRGTGQGFYNSPLHF
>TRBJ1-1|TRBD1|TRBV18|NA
TGTGCCAGCTCACCGAACCGGGACAGTGAAGCTTTCTTT
CASSPNRDSEAFF
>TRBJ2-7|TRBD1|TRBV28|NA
TGTGCCAGCACAACCGCCGGGACAGGGGGTTACTCTTACGAGCAGTACTTC
CASTTAGTGGYSYEQYF
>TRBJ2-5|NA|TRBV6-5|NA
TGTGCCAGCAGCCCACGGGGAACCCAAGAGACCCAGTACTTC
CASSPRGTQETQYF
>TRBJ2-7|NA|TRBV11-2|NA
TGTGCCAGCAGCCTCCGGGACGGAGGCCCGAACGAGCAGTACTTC
CASSLRDGGPNEQYF
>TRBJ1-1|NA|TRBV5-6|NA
TGTGCCAGCAGCTTGGTCGACAGCAAGAACACTGAAGCTTTCTTT
CASSLVDSKNTEAFF
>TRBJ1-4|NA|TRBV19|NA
TGTGCCAGTGTACCCCAGGGGCTCGCAACTAATGAAAAACTGTTTTTT
CASVPQGLATNEKLFF
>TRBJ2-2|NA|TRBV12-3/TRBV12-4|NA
TGTGCCAGCAGCTTAGACGGCGGGGAGCTGTTTTTT
CASSLDGGELFF
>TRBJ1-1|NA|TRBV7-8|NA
TGTGCCAGCAGCTTAGTGGGAAACACTGAAGCTTTCTTT
CASSLVGNTEAFF
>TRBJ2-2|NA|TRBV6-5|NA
TGTGCCAGCAGTTACTCGCCGCTGGCCGGGGAGCTGTTTTTT
CASSYSPLAGELFF
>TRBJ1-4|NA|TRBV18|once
TGTGCCAGCTCACCTCCTGCCAGTGCCACTAATGAAAAACTGTTTTTT
CASSPPASATNEKLFF
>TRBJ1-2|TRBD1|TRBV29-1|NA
TGCAGCGTGGGAAGACGACCGGGACAGGGGGGGGATGGCTACACCTTC
CSVGRRPGQGGDGYTF
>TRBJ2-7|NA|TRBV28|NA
TGTGCCAGCAGTTTAACGAAGTACGAGCAGTACTTC
CASSLTKYEQYF
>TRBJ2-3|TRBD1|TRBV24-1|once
TGTGCCACTGCACGGGACAGGGGAACAGATACGCAGTATTTT
CATARDRGTDTQYF
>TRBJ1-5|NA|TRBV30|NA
TGTGCCTGGAGTGTATTCAACAATCAGCCCCAGCATTTT
CAWSVFNNQPQHF
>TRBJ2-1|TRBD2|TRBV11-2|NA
TGTGCCAGCAGCCCCCGACCGGGACTAGCGGGGGTTGAGCAGTTCTTC
CASSPRPGLAGVEQFF
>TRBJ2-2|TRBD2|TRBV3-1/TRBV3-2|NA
TGTGCCAGCAGCCAAGTTGCTAGCGGGGGCACCGGGGAGCTGTTTTTT
CASSQVASGGTGELFF
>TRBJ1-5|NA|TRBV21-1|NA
TGTGCCAGCAGCAAAGATTGGGACAGGCCCTATAGCAATCAGCCCCAGCATTTT
CASSKDWDRPYSNQPQHF
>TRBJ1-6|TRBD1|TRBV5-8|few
TGTGCCAGCAGCTTCCAGGGGGCGAGTAATTCACCCCTCCACTTT
CASSFQGASNSPLHF
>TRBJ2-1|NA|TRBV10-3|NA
TGTGCCATCAGTGAGTCCCCCGTCAATGAGCAGTTCTTC
CAISESPVNEQFF
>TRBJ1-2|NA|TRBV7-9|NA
TGTGCCAGCAGCTTAGAGGCAGGTGATGGCTACACCTTC
CASSLEAGDGYTF
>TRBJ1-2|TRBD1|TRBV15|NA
TGTGCCACCAGCAAGCCTGGACAGGAGGCTAACTATGGCTACACCTTC
CATSKPGQEANYGYTF
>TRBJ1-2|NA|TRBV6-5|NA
TGTGCCAGCAGTTACCCGGGTGAATATGGCTACACCTTC
CASSYPGEYGYTF
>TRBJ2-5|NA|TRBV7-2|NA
TGTGCCAGCAGCCCGTCAATCGGGGGCCAGTACTTC
CASSPSIGGQYF
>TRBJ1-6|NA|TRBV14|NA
TGTGCCAGCAGCCGGAGCGCGGGCTCCTATAATTCACCCCTCCACTTT
CASSRSAGSYNSPLHF